This entry features one TCR beta chain sequence. This record comes from a study of blood T cell repertoires in COVID-19. Original handling: Scientists estimated how many nucleated cells there were by amplifying reference gene primers. Using immunoSEQ multiplex PCR, the repertoire was profiled, and TCRdb retains in-frame clones only, with some absent. For V, J and clone size, that table is used; D and trimming come from the DNA. The sample includes some 320,000 clones, roughly 90% seen only once; the top ten take approximately 4.7%. Recruitment covered 20 to 25 US areas and drew participants whose ages spanned about 18 to 100 years. In assigning cohorts, the study relied on participant-reported clinical history. Germline CDR1 reads LNHDA; CDR2 reads SQIVND (reference sequence). Losses at the gene ends were 7 bases for V and 5 bases for J; bases not matched to a gene: 13. The CDR3 has 15 amino acids.

Material for sequencing was PBMCs or T cells enriched from blood (not recorded which). The chain joins TRBV19 to TRBJ1-2; 7 nucleotides align to TRBD1. The TCR sequence derives from a man between 60 and 70 years old who had recovered from COVID-19. This chain's CDR3 is CASTLSTGLWYGYTF. The CDR3 coding sequence is TGTGCCAGTACCCTCTCGACAGGGTTATGGTATGGCTACACCTTC.